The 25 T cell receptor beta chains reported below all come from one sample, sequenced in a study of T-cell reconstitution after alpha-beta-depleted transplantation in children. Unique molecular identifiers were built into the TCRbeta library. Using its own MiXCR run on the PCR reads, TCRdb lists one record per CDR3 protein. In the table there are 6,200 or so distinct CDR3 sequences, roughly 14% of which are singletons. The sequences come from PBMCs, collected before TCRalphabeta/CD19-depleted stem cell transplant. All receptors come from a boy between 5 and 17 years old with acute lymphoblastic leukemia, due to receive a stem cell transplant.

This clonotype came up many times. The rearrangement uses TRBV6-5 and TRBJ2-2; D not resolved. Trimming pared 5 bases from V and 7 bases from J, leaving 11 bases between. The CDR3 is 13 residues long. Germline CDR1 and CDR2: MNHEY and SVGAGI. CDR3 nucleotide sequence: TGTGCCAGCAGTATCCGTAGGTTCGGGGAGCTGTTTTTT. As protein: CASSIRRFGELFF.

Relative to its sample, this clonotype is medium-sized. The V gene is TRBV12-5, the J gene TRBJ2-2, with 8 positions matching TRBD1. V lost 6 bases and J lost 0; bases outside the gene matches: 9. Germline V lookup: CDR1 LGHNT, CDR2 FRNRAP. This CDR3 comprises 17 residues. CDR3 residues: CASGQRTGGPNTGELFF. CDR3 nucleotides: TGTGCTAGTGGCCAACGCACAGGGGGACCGAACACCGGGGAGCTGTTTTTT. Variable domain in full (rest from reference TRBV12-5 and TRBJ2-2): DARVTQTPRHKVTEMGQEVTMRCQPILGHNTVFWYRQTMMQGLELLAYFRNRAPLDDSGMPKDRFSAEMPDATLATLKIQPSEPRDSAVYFCASGQRTGGPNTGELFFGEGSRLTVL.

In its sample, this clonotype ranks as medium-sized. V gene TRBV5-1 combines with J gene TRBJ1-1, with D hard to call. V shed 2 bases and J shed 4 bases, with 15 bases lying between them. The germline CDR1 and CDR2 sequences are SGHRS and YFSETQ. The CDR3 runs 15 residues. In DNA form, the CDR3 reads TGCGCCAGCAGCTTTTCCCCAGTTTTCGGCACTGAAGCTTTCTTT. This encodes CASSFSPVFGTEAFF.

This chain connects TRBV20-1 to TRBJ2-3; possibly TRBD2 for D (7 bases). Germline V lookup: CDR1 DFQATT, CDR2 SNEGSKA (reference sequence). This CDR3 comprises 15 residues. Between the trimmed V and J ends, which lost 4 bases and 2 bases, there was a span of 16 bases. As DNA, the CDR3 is TGCAGTGCTATTCGGGGGGCTGAGAACACAGATACGCAGTATTTT. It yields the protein CSAIRGAENTDTQYF.

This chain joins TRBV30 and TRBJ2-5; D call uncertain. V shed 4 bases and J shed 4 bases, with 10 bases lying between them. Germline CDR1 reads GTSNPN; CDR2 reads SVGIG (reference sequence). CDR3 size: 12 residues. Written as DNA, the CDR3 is TGTGCCTGGAATTCAGTGCGAGAGACCCAGTACTTC. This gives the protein CAWNSVRETQYF.

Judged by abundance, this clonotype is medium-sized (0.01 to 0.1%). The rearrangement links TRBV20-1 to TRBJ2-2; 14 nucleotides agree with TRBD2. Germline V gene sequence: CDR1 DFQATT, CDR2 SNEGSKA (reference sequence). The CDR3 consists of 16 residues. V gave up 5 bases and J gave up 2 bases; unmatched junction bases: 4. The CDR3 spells CSARGLAGGNTGELFF. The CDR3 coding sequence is TGCAGTGCTCGCGGACTAGCGGGAGGTAACACCGGGGAGCTGTTTTTT.

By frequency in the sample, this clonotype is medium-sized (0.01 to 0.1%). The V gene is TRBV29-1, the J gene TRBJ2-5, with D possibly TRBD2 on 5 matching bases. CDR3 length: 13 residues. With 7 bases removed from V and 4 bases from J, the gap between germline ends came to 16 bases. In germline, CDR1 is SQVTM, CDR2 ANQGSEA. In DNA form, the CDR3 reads TGCAGCGCACCCCGGGCCGCGGGAGAGACCCAGTACTTC. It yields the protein CSAPRAAGETQYF.

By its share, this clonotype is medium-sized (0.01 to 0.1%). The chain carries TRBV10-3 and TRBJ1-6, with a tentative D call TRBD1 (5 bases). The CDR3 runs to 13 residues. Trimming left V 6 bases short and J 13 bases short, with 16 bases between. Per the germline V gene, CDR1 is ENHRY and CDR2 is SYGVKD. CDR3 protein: CAISGTEADPLHF. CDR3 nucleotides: TGTGCCATCAGCGGGACCGAGGCCGACCCCCTCCACTTT.

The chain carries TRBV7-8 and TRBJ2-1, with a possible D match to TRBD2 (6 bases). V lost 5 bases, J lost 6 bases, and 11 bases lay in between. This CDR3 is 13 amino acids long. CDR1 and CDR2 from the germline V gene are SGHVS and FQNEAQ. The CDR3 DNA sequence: TGTGCCAGCAGCCACCGAGCGGGCAATGAGCAGTTCTTC. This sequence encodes CASSHRAGNEQFF.

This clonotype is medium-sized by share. The CDR3 loop is CASSLLAGELFF. The CDR3 bases are TGTGCCAGCAGCTTACTCGCCGGGGAGCTGTTTTTT. This chain connects TRBV7-9 to TRBJ2-2, with no clear D. Trimming left V 2 bases short and J 6 bases short, with 4 bases between. This CDR3 has 12 residues. The germline V gene has CDR1 SEHNR and CDR2 FQNEAQ (reference sequence).

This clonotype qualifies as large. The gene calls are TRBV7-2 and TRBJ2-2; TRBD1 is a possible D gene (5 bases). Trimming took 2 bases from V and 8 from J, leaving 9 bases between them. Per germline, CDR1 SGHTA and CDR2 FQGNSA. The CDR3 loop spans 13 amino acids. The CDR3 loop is CASSLKGAGELFF. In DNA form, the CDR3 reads TGTGCCAGCAGCTTAAAAGGGGCAGGGGAGCTGTTTTTT.

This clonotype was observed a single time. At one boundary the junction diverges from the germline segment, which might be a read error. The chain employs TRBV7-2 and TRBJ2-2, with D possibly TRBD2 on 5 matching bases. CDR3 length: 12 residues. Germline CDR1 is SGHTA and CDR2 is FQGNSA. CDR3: CASSLGTGEPFF. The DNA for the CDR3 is TGTGCCAGCAGCTTAGGAACCGGGGAGCCGTTTTTC.

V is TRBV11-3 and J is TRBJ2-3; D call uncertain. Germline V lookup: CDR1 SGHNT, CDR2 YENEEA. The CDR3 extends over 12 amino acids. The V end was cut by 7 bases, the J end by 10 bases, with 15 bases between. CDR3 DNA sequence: TGTGCCAGCAACCAAACTTTGGATGCGCAGTATTTT. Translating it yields CASNQTLDAQYF.

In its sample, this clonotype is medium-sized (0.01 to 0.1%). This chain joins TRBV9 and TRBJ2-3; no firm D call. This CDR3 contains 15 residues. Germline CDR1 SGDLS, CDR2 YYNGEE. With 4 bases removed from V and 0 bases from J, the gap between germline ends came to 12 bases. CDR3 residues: CASSPQPGSTDTQYF. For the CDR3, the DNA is TGTGCCAGCAGCCCCCAACCCGGCAGCACAGATACGCAGTATTTT.

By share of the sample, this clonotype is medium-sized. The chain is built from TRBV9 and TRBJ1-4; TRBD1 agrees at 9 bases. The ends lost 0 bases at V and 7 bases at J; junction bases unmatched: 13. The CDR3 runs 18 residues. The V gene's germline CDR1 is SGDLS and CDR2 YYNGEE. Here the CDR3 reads CASSVAPGTGSSLEKLFF. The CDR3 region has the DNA TGTGCCAGCAGCGTAGCCCCCGGGACAGGGAGTTCACTTGAAAAACTGTTTTTT.

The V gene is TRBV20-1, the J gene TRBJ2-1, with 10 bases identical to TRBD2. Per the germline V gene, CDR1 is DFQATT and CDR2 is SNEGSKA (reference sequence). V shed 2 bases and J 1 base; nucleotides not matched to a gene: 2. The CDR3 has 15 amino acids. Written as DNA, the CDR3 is TGCAGTGCTAGACTAGCGGGAGTTTCCTACAATGAGCAGTTCTTC. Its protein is CSARLAGVSYNEQFF.

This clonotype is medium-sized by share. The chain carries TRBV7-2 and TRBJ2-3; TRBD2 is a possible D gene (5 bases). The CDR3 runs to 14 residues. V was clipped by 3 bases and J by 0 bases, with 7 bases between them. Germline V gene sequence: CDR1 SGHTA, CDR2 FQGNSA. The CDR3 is CASSFRESTDTQYF. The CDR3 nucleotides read TGTGCCAGCAGCTTTAGGGAGAGCACAGATACGCAGTATTTT. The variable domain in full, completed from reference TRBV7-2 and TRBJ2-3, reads GAGVSQSPSNKVTEKGKDVELRCDPISGHTALYWYRQSLGQGLEFLIYFQGNSAPDKSGLPSDRFSAERTGGSVSTLTIQRTQQEDSAVYLCASSFRESTDTQYFGPGTRLTVL.

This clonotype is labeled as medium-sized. The CDR3: CASSSRRQGITYEQYF. CDR3 DNA: TGTGCCAGCAGTTCACGGAGACAGGGGATCACCTACGAGCAGTACTTC. The chain recombines TRBV6-5 with TRBJ2-7, with 8 nucleotides matching TRBD1. CDR3 length: 16 residues. Germline V gene data show CDR1 as MNHEY and CDR2 as SVGAGI. V lost 4 bases to trimming and J lost 2 bases; unmatched junction nucleotides: 10.

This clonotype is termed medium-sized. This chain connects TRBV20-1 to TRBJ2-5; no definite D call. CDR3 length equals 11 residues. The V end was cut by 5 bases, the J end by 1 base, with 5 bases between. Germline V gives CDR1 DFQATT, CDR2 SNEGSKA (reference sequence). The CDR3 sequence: CSAGGQETQYF. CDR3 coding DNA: TGCAGTGCTGGCGGCCAAGAGACCCAGTACTTC.

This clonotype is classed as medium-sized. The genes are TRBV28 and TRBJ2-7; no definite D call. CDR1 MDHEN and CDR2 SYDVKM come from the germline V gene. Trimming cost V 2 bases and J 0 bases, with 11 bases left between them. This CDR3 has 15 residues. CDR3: CASSLLPPISYEQYF. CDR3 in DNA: TGTGCCAGCAGTTTACTGCCGCCAATCTCCTACGAGCAGTACTTC.

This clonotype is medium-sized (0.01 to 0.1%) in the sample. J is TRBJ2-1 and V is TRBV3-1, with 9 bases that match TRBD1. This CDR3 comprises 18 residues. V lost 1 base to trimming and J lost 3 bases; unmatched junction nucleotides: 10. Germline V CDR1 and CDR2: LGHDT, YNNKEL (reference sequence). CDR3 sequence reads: CASSQGDGTGRNYNEQFF. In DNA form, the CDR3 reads TGTGCCAGCAGCCAAGGAGATGGGACAGGGAGAAACTACAATGAGCAGTTCTTC.

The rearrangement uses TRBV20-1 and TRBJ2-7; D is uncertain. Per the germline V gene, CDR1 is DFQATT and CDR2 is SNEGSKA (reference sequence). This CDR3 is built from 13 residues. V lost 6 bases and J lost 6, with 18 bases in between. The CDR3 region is CSASPLTWLEQYF. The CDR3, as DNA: TGCAGTGCCAGCCCTCTAACCTGGCTCGAGCAGTACTTC.

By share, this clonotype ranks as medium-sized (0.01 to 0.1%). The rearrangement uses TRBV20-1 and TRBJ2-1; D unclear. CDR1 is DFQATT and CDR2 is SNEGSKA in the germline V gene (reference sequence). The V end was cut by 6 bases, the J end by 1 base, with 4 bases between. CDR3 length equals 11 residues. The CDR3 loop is CSAGSYNEQFF. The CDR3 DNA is TGCAGTGCCGGATCCTACAATGAGCAGTTCTTC.

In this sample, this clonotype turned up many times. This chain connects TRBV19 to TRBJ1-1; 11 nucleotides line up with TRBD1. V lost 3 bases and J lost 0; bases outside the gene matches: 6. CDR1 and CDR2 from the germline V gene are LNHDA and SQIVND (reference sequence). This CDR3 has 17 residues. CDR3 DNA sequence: TGTGCCAGTAGTATCGATAGGGACAGGGGGTTGAACACTGAAGCTTTCTTT. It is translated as CASSIDRDRGLNTEAFF.

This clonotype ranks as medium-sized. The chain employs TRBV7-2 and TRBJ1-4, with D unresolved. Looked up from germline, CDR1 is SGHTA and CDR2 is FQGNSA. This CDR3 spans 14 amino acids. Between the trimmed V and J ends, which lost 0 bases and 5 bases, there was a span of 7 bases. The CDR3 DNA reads TGTGCCAGCAGCTTAGCCGGGAGGAATGAAAAACTGTTTTTT. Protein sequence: CASSLAGRNEKLFF.